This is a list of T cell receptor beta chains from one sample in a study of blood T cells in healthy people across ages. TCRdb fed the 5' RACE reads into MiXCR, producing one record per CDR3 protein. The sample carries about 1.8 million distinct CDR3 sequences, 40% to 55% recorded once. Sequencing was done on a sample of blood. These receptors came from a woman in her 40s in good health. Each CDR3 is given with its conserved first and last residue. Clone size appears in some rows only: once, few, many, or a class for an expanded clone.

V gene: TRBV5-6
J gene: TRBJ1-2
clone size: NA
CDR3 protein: CASSPTGLTNYGYTF

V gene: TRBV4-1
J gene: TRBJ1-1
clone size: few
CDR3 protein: CASSQDRIGTVPAFF

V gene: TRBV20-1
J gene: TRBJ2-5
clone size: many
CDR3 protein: CSASLRLAPQETQYF

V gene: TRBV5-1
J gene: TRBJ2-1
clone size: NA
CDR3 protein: CASSWDVGSYNEQFF

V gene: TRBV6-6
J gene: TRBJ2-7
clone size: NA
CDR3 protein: CASSTGISGPYEQYF

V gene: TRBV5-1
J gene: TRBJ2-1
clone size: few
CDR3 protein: CASSLGTSGGRWGEQFF

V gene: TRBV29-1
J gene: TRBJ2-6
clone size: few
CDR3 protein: CSVGTNPLSGANVLTF

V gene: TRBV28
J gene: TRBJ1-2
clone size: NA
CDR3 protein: CASSFGAEVGGYTF

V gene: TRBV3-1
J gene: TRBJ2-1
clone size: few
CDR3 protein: CASSQDPIYNEQFF

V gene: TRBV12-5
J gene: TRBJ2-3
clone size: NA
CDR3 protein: CASGVGGSDTQYF

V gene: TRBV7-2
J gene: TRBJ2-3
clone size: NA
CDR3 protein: CASSLLGRGSTDTQYF

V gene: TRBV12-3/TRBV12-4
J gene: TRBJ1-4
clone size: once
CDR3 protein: CASNQRGLTNEKLFF

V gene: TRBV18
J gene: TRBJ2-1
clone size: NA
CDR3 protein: CASSPPGQGFGNEQFF

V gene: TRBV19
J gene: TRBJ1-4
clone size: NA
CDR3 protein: CATKRVGQANEKLFF

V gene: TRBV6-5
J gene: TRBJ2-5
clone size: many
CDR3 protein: CASSYSGTLQETQYF

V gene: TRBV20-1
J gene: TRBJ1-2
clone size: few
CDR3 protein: CSATGGGYTF

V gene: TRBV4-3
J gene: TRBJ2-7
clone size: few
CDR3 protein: CASSPGLLGYEQYF

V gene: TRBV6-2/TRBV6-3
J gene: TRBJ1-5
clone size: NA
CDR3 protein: CASNGGNQPQHF

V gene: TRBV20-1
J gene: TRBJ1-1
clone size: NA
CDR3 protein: CSACGPQNTEAFF

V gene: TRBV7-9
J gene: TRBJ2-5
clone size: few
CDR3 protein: CASSDRLGQETQYF

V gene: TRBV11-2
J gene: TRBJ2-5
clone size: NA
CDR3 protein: CATGRTAETQYF

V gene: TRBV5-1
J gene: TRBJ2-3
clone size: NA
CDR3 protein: CASRIGGGFPDTRYF

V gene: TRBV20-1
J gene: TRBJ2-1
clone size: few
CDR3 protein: CSATQRTPYNEQFF

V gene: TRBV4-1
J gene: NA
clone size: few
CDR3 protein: CASSQGSSLEQYF

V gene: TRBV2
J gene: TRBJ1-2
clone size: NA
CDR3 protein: CASRWRDVSGYTF

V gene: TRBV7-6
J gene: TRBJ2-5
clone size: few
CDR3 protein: CASSPSGGVSYKTQYF

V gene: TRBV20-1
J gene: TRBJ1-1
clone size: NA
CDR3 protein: CSATGTENTEAFF

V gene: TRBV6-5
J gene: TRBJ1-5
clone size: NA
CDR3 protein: CASSFDHSNQPQHF

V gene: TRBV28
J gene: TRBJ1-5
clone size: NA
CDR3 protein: CASRGVTGGPQPQHF

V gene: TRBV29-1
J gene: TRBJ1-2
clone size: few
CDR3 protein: CSVNWGDGYTF

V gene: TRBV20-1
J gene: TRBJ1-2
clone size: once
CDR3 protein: CSASHRANYGYTF

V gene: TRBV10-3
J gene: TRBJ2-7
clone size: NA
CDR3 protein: CATNSGTDAYEQYF

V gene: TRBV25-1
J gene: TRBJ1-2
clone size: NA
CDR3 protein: CASGTPLLGTGFSYGYTF

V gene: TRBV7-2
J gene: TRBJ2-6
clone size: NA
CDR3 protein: CASSPQGTVVPGANVLTF

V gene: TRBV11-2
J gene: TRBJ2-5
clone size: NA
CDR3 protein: CASSAWDRINEQYF

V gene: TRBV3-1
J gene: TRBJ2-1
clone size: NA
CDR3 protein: CASSQTSGALYAEQFF

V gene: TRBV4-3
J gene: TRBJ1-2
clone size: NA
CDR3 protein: CASSQRAGQGNYGYTF

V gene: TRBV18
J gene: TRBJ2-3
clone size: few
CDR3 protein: CASSPPMAGPITDTQYF

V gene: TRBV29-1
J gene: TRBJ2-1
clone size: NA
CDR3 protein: CSVERAEGYNEQFF

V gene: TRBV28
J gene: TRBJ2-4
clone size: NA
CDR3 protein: CASSLCPSSSGGGKGQYF

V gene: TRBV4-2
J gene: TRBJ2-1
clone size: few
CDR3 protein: CASSQDIAGPSYNEQFF

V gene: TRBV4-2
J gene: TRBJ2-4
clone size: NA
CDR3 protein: CASSQDRTSMAKNIQYF

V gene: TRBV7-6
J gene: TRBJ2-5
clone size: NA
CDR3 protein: CASSARRGETQYF

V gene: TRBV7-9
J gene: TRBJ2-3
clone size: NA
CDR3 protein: CASSTPDRHTQYF

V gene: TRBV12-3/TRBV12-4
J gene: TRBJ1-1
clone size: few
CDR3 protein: CASSRNRDTEAFF

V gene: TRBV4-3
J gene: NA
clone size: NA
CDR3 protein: CASSQEWQGQREQYF

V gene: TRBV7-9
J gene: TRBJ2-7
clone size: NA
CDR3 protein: CASSVGGRSSYEQYF

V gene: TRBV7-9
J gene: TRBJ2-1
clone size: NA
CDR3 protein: CASSLGRPVVADTLYNEQFF

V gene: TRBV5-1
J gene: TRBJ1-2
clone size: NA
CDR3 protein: CASSWGTGRTYGYTF

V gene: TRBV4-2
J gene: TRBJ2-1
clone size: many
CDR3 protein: CASSQETNEQFF